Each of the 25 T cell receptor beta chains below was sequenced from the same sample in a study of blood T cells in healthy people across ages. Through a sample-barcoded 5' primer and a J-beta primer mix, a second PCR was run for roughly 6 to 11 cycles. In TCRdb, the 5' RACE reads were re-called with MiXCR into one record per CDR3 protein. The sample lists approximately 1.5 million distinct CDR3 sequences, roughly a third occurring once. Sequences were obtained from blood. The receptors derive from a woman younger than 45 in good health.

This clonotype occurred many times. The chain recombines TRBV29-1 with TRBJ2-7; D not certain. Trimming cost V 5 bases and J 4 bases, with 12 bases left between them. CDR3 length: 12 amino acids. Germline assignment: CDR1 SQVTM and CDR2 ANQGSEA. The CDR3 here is CSVRVSLYEQYF. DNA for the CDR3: TGCAGCGTTAGGGTCTCCCTATACGAGCAGTACTTC.

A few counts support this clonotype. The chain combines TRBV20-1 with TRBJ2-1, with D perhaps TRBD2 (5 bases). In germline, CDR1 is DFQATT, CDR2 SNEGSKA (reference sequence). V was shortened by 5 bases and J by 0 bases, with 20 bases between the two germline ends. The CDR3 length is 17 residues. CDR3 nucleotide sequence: TGCAGTGCTCCCAAAGGCCTTAGCGTACCCTCCTACAATGAGCAGTTCTTC. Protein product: CSAPKGLSVPSYNEQFF.

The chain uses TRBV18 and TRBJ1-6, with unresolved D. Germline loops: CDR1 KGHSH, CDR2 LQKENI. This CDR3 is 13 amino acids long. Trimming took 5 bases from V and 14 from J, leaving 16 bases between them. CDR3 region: CASSTIDGNSLHF. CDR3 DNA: TGTGCCAGCTCAACCATCGACGGGAACTCCCTCCACTTT.

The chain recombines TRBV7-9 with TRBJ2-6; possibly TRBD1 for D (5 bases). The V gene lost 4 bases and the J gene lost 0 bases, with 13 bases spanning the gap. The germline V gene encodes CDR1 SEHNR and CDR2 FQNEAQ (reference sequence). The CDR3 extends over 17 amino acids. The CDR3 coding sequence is TGTGCCAGCAGCTCAAGCTATGGGGCCTCTGGGGCCAACGTCCTGACTTTC. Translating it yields CASSSSYGASGANVLTF.

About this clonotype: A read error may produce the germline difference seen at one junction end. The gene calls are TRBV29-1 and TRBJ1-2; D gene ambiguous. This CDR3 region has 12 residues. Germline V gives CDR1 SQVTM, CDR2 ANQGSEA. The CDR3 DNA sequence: TGCAGCGTTACGCACCCGAACTATGGCTGCACCTTC. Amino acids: CSVTHPNYGCTF. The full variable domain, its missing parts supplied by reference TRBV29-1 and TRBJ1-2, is SAVISQKPSRDICQRGTSLTIQCQVDSQVTMMFWYRQQPGQSLTLIATANQGSEATYESGFVIDKFPISRPNLTFSTLTVSNMSPEDSSIYLCSVTHPNYGCTFGSGTRLTVV.

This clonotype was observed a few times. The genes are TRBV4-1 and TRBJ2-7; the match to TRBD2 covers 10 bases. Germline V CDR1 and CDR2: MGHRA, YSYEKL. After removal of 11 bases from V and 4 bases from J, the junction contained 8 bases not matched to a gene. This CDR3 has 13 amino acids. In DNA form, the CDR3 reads TGCGCCGGCGGGAAGCGGGAGGGTTACGAGCAGTACTTC. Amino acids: CAGGKREGYEQYF.

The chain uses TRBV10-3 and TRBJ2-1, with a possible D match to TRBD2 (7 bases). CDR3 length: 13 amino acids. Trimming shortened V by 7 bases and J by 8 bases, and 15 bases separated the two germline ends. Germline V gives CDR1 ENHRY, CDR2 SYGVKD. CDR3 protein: CAITRGARDEQFF. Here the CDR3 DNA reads TGTGCCATCACCCGGGGGGCTCGGGATGAGCAGTTCTTC.

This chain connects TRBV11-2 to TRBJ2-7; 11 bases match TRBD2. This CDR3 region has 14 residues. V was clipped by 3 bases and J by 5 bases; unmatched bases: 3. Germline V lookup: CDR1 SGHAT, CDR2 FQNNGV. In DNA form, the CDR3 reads TGTGCCAGCAGCTTTAGCGGGGGGGCCGACGAGCAGTACTTC. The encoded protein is CASSFSGGADEQYF.

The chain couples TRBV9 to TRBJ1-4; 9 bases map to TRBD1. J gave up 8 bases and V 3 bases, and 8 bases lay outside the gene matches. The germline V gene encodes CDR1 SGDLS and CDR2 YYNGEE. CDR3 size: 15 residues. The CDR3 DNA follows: TGTGCCAGCAGCGAGGGGGACAGGGTGCGCGAAAAACTGTTTTTT. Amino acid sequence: CASSEGDRVREKLFF.

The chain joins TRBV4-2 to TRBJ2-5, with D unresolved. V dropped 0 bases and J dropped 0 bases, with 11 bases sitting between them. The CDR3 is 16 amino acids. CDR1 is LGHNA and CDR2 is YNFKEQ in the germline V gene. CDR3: CASSQDGSSHQETQYF. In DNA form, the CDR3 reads TGTGCCAGCAGCCAAGACGGTAGCAGCCACCAAGAGACCCAGTACTTC.

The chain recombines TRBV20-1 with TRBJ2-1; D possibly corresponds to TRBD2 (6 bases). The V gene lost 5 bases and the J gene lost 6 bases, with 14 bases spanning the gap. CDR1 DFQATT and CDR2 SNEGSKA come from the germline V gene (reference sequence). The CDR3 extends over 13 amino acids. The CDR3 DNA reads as TGCAGTGCTCCTAGATCCGGGGGCAATGAGCAGTTCTTC. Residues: CSAPRSGGNEQFF.

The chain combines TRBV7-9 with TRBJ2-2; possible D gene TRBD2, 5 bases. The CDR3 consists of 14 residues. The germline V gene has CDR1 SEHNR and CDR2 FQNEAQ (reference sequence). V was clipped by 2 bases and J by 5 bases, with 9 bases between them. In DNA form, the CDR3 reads TGTGCCAGCAGCTTATTAGGGAGTACCGGGGAGCTGTTTTTT. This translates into CASSLLGSTGELFF.

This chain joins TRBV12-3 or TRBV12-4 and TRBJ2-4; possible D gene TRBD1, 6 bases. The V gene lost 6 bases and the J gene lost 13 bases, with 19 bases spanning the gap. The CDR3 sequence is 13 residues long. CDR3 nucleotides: TGTGCCAGCAGAACGGACAGTCTTTTAGCACAGTACTTC. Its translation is CASRTDSLLAQYF.

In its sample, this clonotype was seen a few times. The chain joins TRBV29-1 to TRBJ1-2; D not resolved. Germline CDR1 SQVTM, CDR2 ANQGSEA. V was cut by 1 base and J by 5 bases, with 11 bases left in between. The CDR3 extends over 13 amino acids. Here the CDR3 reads CSVEGRGGYGYTF. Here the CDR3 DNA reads TGCAGCGTTGAAGGGCGGGGAGGGTATGGCTACACCTTC.

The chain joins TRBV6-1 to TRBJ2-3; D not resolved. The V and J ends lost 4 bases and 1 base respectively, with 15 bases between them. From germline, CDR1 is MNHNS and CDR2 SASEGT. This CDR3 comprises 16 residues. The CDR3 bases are TGTGCCAGCAGTGCTAACACCAATTGGGGCACAGATACGCAGTATTTT. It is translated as CASSANTNWGTDTQYF.

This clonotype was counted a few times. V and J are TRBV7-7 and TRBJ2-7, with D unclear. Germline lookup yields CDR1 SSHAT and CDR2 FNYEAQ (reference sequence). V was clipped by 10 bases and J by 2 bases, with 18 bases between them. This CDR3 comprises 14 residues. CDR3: CATPAKLSPYEQYF. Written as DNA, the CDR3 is TGTGCCACCCCAGCGAAGCTTAGTCCCTACGAGCAGTACTTC.

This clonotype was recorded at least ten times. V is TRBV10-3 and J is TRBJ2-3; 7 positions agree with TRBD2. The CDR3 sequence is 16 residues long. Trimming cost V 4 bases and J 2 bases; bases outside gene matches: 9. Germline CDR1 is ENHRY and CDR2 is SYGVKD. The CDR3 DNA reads TGTGCCATCAGTGGGCAGGCCCTAGCGGACACAGATACGCAGTATTTT. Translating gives CAISGQALADTDTQYF.

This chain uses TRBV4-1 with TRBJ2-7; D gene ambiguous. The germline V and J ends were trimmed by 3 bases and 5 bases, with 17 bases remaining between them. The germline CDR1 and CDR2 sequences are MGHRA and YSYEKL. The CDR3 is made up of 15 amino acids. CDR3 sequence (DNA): TGCGCCAGCAGCCACGAACGGACGGAATTCCACGAGCAGTACTTC. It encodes CASSHERTEFHEQYF.

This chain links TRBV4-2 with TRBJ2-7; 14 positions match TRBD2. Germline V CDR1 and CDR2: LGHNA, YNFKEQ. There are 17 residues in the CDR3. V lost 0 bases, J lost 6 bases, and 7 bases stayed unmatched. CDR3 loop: CASSQDPVGLAGGEQYF. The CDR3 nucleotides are TGTGCCAGCAGCCAAGATCCTGTAGGACTAGCGGGAGGCGAGCAGTACTTC.

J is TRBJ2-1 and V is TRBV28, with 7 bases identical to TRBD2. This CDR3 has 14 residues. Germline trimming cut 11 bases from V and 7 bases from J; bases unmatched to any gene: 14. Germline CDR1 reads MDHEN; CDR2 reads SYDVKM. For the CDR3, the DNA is TGTGCCTTACCGGGGGGAAGAGCGGAGAATGAGCAGTTCTTC. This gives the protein CALPGGRAENEQFF.

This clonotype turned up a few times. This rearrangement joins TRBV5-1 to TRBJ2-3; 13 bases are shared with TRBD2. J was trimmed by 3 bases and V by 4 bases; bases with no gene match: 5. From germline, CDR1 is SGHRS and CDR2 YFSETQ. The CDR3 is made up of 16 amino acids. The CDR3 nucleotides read TGCGCCAGCAGCATTGGGACTAGCGGGAATACAGATACGCAGTATTTT. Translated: CASSIGTSGNTDTQYF.

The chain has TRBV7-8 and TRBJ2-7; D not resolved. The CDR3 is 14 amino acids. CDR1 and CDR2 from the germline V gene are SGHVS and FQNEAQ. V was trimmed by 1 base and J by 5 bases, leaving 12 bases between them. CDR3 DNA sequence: TGTGCCAGCAGCTTAGTACTTAATACCCACGAGCAGTACTTC. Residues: CASSLVLNTHEQYF.

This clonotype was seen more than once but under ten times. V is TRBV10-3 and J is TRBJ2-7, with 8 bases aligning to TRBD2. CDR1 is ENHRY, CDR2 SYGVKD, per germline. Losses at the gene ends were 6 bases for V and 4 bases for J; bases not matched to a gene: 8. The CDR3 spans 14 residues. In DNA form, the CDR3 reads TGTGCCATCAGAGAGAGCGGGAGTGGTTACGAGCAGTACTTC. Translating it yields CAIRESGSGYEQYF.

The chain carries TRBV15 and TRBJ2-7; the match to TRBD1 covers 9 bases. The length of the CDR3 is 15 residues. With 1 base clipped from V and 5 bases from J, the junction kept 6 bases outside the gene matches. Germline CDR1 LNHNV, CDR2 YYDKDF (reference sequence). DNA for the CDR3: TGTGCCACCAGCAGAGGAGGGACAGGGCTGGACGAGCAGTACTTC. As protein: CATSRGGTGLDEQYF.

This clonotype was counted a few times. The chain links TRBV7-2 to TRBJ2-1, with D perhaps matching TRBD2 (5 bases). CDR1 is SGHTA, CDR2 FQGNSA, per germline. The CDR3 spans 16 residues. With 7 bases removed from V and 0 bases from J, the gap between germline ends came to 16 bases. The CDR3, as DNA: TGTGCCAGCACCCTTCGAAGCGGAGTCTCCTACAATGAGCAGTTCTTC. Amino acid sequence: CASTLRSGVSYNEQFF.